One T cell receptor (beta chain) is described in this entry. Its cognate antigen is unknown. This entry is derived from a study of cytomegalovirus exposure and HLA in healthy donors. In the study overall: For the 300 to 450 genotyped donors, more than 65% fell within the Caucasian-associated ancestry cluster.

The CDR3 is made up of 15 amino acids. Germline CDR1 is SEHNR and CDR2 is FQNEAQ (reference sequence). V dropped 5 bases and J dropped 4; count of bases not matched to a gene: 6. Study conclusions and caveats: A later analysis reported that several of the most significant clusters appeared to be linked to common viral pathogens, among them Epstein-Barr virus.

The PCR ran on 60 Vbeta and 13 Jbeta primers. Sequenced by immunoSEQ multiplex PCR; TCRdb stores in-frame clones only, minus some. The sample lists about 130,000 clones; roughly 78% were seen once. V gene TRBV7-9 combines with J gene TRBJ2-7; TRBD2 matches at 12 bases. The TCR was taken from a man between 25 and 39 years old in good health and CMV-seronegative. Sequencing input: PBMCs. The CDR3 DNA reads as TGTGCCAGCAGCCCTAGCGGGGGGGCGGGTTACGAGCAGTACTTC. Amino acid sequence: CASSPSGGAGYEQYF.